The following is a T cell receptor beta chain sequence with its context. At one boundary the junction diverges from the germline segment, which might be a read error. Profiling relied on immunoSEQ multiplex PCR, and the TCRdb table lists in-frame clones only, not all of them. The data contain about 140,000 clones, around 86% of them singletons. This record comes from a study of blood T cell repertoires in COVID-19. Study in general: Some COVID-19 samples were acute and others convalescent; all came from the United States, Italy and Spain. In each case, the material was cDNA or gDNA derived from T cells, B-cell-depleted T cells, or PBMCs.

The CDR3 has 16 amino acids. CDR1 and CDR2 (germline): ENHRY, SYGVKD. This clonotype originated in a human donor in a cohort sampled during active COVID-19. The sample was peripheral blood. V usage is TRBV10-3 and J usage is TRBJ2-1, with 10 nucleotides matching TRBD1. The CDR3, as DNA: TGTGCCGTCAGTGATGACAGGGGGCTTCTCTACAATGAGCAGTTCTTC. Translated: CAVSDDRGLLYNEQFF.